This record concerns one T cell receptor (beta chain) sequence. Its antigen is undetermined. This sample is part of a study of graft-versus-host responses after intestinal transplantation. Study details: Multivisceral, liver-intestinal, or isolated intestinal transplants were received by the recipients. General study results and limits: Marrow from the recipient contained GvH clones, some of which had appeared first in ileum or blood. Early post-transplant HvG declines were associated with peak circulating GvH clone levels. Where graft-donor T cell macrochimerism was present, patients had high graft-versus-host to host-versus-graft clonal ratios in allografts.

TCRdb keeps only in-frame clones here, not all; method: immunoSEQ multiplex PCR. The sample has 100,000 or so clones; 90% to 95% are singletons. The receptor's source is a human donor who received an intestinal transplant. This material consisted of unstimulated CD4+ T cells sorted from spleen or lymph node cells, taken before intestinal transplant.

This CDR3 is CASSYSGGLNEQYF. The CDR3, as DNA: TGTGCCAGCAGTTATAGCGGGGGGTTAAACGAGCAGTACTTC. This chain links TRBV6-5 with TRBJ2-7, with 10 bases identical to TRBD2. CDR1 is MNHEY, CDR2 SVGAGI, per germline. The CDR3 extends over 14 amino acids. The junction had 4 bases not matched to a gene; V was cut back by 3 bases and J by 5 bases.